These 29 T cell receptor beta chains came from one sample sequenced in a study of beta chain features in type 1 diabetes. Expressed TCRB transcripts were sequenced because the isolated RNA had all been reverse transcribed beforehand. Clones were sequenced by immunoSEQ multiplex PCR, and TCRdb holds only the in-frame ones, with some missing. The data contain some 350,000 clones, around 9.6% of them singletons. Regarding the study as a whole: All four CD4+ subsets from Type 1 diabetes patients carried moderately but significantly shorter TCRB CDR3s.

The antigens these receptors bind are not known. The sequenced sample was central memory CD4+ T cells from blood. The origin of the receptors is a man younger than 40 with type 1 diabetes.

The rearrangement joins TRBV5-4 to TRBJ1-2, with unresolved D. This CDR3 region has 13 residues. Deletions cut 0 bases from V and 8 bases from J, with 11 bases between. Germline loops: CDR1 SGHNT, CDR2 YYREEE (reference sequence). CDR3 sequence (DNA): TGTGCCAGCAGCTTGGAACAGTTAACAGGCTACACCTTC. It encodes CASSLEQLTGYTF.

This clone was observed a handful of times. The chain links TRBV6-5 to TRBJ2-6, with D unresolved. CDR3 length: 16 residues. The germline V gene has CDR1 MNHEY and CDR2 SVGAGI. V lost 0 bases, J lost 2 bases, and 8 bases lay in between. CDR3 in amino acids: CASSYSYRAGANVLTF. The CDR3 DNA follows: TGTGCCAGCAGTTACTCTTATCGGGCTGGGGCCAACGTCCTGACTTTC.

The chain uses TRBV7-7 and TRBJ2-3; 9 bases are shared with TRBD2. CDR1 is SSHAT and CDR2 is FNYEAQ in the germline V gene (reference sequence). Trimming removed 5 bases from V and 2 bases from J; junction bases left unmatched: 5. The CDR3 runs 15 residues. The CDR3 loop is CASSKTSGYTDTQYF. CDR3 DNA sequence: TGTGCCAGCAGCAAGACTAGCGGTTACACAGATACGCAGTATTTT.

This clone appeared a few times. In nucleotides, the CDR3 is TGCGCCAGCAGGCTAGGCGACGAGCAGTACTTC. This encodes CASRLGDEQYF. This chain joins TRBV5-1 and TRBJ2-7; no clear D gene. The CDR3 is 11 residues long. Germline lookup yields CDR1 SGHRS and CDR2 YFSETQ. The ends were cut back, 5 bases at V and 5 bases at J, with 8 bases in the middle.

The CDR3 DNA is TGTGCCAGCAGCTTAAGCGAGGGCCAGACGGGGGACGGAGCTTTCTTT. Protein product: CASSLSEGQTGDGAFF. The chain uses TRBV7-8 and TRBJ1-1; a possible D gene is TRBD1 (5 bases). The CDR3 totals 16 residues. CDR1 and CDR2 from the germline V gene are SGHVS and FQNEAQ. The V gene lost 2 bases and the J gene lost 10 bases, with 23 bases spanning the gap.

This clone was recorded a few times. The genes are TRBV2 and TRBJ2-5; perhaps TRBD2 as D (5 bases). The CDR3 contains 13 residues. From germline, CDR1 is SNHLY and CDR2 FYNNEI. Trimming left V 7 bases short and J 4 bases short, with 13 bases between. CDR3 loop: CASTWLAGETQYF. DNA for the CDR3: TGTGCCAGCACCTGGCTCGCGGGAGAGACCCAGTACTTC.

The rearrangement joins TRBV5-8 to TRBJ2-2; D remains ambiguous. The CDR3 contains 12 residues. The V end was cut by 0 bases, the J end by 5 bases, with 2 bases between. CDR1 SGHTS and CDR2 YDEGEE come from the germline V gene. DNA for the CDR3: TGTGCCAGCAGCTTGGAAACCGGGGAGCTGTTTTTT. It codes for CASSLETGELFF.

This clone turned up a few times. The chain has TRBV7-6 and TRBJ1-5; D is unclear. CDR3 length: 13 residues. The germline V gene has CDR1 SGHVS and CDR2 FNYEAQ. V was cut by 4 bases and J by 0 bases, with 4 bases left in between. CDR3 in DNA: TGTGCCAGCAGCTGGGATAGCAATCAGCCCCAGCATTTT. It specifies CASSWDSNQPQHF.

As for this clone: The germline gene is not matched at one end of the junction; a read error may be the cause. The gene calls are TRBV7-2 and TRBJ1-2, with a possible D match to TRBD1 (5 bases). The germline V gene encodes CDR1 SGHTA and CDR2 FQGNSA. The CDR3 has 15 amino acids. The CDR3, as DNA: TGCGCCAGCAGCCGAGAAAAGTTCGGGACGGATGGCTACACCTTC. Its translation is CASSREKFGTDGYTF.

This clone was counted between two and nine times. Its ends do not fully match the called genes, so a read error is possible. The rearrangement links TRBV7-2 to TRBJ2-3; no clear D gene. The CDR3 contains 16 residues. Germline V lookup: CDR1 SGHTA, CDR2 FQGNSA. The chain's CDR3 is CASSQEMRPSTDTQYF. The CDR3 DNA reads TGCGCCAGCAGCCAAGAGATGAGACCGAGCACAGATACGCAGTATTTT.

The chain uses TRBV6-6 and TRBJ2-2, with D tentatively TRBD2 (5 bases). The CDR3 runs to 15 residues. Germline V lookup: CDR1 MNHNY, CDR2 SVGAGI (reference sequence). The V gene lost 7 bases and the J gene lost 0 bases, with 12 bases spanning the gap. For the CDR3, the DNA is TGTGCCAGCACCCCAGGAGGATCGAACACCGGGGAGCTGTTTTTT. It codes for CASTPGGSNTGELFF.

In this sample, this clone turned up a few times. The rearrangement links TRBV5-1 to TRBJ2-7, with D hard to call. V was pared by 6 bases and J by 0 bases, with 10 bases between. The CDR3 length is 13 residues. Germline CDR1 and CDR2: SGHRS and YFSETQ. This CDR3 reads CASTPRASYEQYF. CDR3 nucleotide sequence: TGCGCCAGCACCCCACGGGCCTCCTACGAGCAGTACTTC.

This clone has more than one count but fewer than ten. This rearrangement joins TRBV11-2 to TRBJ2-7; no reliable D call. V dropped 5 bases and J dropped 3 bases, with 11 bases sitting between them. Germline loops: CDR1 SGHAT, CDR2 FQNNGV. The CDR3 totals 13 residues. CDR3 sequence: CASSPRSSYEQYF. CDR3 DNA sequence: TGTGCCAGCAGCCCCCGGAGCAGCTACGAGCAGTACTTC.

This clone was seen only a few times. For the CDR3, the DNA is TGTGCCAGCAGAACCGGGACAGGGGGCTATGGCTACACCTTC. Encoded protein: CASRTGTGGYGYTF. The V gene is TRBV6-5, the J gene TRBJ1-2; 11 positions match TRBD1. Unmatched junction bases numbered 4, after V lost 6 bases and J lost 4 bases. The length of the CDR3 is 14 residues. Germline V gene sequence: CDR1 MNHEY, CDR2 SVGAGI.

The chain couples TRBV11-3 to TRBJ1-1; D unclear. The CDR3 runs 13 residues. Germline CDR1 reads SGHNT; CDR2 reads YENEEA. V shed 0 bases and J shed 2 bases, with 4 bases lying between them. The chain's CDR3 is CASSLEDNTEAFF. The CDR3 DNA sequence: TGTGCCAGCAGCTTAGAGGATAACACTGAAGCTTTCTTT.

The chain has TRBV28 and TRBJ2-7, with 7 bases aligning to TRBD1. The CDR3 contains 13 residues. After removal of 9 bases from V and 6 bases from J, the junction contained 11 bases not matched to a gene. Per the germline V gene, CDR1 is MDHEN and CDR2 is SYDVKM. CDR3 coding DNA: TGTGCCAGTTTGACAGGGCGGATAAGCGAGCAGTACTTC. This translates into CASLTGRISEQYF.

CDR3 region: CSPFEPGTYTQYF. CDR3 nucleotides: TGCAGCCCCTTTGAACCAGGGACGTATACGCAGTATTTT. The chain recombines TRBV29-1 with TRBJ2-3, with D possibly called TRBD1 or TRBD2 (5 bases each). V lost 8 bases, J lost 7 bases, and 19 bases lay in between. Germline V gene sequence: CDR1 SQVTM, CDR2 ANQGSEA. This CDR3 region has 13 residues.

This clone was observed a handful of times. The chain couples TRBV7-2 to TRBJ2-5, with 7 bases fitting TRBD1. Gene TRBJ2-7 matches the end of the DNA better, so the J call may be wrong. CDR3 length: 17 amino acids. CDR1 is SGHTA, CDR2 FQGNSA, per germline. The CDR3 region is CASSLGLFRDSSYEQYF. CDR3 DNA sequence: TGTGCCAGCAGCTTAGGGCTTTTTCGGGACAGCTCCTACGAGCAGTACTTC.

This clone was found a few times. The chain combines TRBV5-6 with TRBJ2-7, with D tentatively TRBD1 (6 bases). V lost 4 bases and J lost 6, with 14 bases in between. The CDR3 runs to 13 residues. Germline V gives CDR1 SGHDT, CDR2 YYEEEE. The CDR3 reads CASSGPKQGEQYF. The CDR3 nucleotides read TGTGCCAGCAGCGGCCCGAAACAGGGCGAGCAGTACTTC.

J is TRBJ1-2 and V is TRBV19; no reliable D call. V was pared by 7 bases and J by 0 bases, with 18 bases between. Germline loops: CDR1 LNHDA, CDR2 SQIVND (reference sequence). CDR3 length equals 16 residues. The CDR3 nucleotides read TGTGCCAGTACCCCTTACCCGGATCCAGCTAACTATGGCTACACCTTC. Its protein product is CASTPYPDPANYGYTF.

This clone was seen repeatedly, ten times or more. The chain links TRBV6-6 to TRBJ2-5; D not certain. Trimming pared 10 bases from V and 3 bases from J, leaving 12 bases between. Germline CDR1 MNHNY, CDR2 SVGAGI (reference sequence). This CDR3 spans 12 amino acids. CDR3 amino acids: CATQKGEETQYF. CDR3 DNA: TGTGCCACCCAGAAGGGCGAAGAGACCCAGTACTTC.

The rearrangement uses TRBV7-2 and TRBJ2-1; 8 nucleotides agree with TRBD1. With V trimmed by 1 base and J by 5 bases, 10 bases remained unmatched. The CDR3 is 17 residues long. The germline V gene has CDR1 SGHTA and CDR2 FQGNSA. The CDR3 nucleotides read TGTGCCAGCAGCTTAGATGGTGGACAGGGTGGAAACAATGAGCAGTTCTTC. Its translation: CASSLDGGQGGNNEQFF.

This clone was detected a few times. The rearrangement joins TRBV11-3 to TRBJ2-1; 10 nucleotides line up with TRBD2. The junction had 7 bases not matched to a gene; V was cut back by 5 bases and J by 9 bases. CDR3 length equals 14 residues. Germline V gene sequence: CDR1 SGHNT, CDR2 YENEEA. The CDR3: CASSQASGSFEQFF. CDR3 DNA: TGTGCCAGCAGCCAGGCTAGCGGGAGTTTTGAGCAGTTCTTC. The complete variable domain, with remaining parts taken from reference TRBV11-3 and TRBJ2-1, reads EAGVVQSPRYKIIEKKQPVAFWCNPISGHNTLYWYLQNLGQGPELLIRYENEEAVDDSQLPKDRFSAERLKGVDSTLKIQPAELGDSAVYLCASSQASGSFEQFFGPGTRLTVL.

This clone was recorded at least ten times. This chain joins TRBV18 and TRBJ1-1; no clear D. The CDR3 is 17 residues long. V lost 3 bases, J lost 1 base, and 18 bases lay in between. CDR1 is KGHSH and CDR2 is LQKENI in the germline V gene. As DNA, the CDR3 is TGTGCCAGCTCACCCCGCGTTGGGGATAAATGGAACACTGAAGCTTTCTTT. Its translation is CASSPRVGDKWNTEAFF.

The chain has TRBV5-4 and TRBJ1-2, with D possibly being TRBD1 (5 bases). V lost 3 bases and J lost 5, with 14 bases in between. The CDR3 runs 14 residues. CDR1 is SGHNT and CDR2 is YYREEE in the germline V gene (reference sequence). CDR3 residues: CASSSSQGDYGYTF. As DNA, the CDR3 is TGTGCCAGCAGCTCCAGTCAGGGCGATTATGGCTACACCTTC. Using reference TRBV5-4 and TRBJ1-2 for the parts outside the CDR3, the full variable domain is ETGVTQSPTHLIKTRGQQVTLRCSSQSGHNTVSWYQQALGQGPQFIFQYYREEENGRGNFPPRFSGLQFPNYSSELNVNALELDDSALYLCASSSSQGDYGYTFGSGTRLTVV.

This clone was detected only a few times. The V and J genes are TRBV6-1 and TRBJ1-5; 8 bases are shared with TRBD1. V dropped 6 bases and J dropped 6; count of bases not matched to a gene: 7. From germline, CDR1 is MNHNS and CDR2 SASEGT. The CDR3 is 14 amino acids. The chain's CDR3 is CASRPDRDGQPQHF. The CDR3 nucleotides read TGTGCCAGCAGGCCGGACAGGGACGGTCAGCCCCAGCATTTT.

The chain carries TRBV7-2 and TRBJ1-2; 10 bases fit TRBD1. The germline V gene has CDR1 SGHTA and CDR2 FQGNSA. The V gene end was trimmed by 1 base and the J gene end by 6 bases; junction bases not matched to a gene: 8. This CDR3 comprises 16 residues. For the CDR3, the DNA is TGTGCCAGCAGCTTAGGGGGGACAGGGGCTTTGAATGGCTACACCTTC. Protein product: CASSLGGTGALNGYTF. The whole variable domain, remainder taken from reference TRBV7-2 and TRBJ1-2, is GAGVSQSPSNKVTEKGKDVELRCDPISGHTALYWYRQSLGQGLEFLIYFQGNSAPDKSGLPSDRFSAERTGGSVSTLTIQRTQQEDSAVYLCASSLGGTGALNGYTFGSGTRLTVV.

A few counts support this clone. In nucleotides, the CDR3 is TGTGCCAGCAAAAGCCGGGAGGGCAGCTACGAGCAGTACTTC. This codes for CASKSREGSYEQYF. This chain joins TRBV5-4 and TRBJ2-7, with 8 bases matching TRBD2. The CDR3 is 14 residues long. Germline V gives CDR1 SGHNT, CDR2 YYREEE (reference sequence). V lost 6 bases to trimming and J lost 3 bases; unmatched junction nucleotides: 8.

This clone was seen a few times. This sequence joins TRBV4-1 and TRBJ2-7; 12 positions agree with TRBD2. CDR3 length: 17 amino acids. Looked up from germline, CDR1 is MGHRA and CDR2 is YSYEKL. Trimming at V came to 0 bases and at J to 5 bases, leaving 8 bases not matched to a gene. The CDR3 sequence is CASSQDPTSGRWNEQYF. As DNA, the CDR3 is TGCGCCAGCAGCCAAGACCCGACTAGCGGGAGATGGAACGAGCAGTACTTC.